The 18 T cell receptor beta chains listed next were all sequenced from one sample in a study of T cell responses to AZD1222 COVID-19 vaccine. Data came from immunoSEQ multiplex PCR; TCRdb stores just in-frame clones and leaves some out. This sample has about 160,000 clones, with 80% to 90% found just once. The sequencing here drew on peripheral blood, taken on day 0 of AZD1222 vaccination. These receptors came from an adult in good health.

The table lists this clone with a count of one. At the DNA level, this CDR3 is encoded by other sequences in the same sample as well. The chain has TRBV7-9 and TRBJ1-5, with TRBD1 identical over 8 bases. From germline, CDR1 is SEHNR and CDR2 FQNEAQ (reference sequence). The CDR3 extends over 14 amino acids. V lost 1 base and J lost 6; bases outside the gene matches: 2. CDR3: CASSLGTGLQPQHF. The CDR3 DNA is TGTGCCAGCAGCTTAGGGACAGGGCTTCAGCCCCAGCATTTT.

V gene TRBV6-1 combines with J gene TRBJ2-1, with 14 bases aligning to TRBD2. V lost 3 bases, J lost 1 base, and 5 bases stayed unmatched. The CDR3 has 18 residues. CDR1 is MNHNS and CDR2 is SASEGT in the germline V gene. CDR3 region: CASSDETSGGASYNEQFF. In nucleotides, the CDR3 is TGTGCCAGCAGTGACGAGACTAGCGGGGGGGCGTCCTACAATGAGCAGTTCTTC.

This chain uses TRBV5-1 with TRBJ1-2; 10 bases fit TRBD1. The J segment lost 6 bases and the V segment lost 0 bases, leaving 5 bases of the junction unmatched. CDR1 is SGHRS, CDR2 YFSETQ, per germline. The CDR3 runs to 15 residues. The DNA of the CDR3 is TGCGCCAGCAGCTTGGTGACAGGGGGCTTCGATGGCTACACCTTC. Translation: CASSLVTGGFDGYTF.

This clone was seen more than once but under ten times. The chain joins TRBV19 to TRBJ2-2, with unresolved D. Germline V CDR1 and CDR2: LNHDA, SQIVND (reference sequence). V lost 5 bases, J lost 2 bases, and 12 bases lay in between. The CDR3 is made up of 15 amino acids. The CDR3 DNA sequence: TGTGCCAGTAGTCCCGGGCAACACAACACCGGGGAGCTGTTTTTT. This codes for CASSPGQHNTGELFF.

The CDR3 bases are TGCGCCAGCAGTTGGACTAGCGGGGGATCTACCGGGGAGCTGTTTTTT. It encodes CASSWTSGGSTGELFF. The V call is TRBV4-3, the J call TRBJ2-2, with 13 bases fitting TRBD2. V shed 6 bases and J 5 bases; nucleotides not matched to a gene: 6. Looked up from germline, CDR1 is LGHNA and CDR2 is YSLEER. CDR3 length: 16 residues.

The CDR3 region is CASSLTRAGKGQPQHF. The CDR3 DNA is TGTGCCAGCAGCTTAACCCGGGCAGGGAAGGGTCAGCCCCAGCATTTT. The rearrangement uses TRBV13 and TRBJ1-5; D may be TRBD1 (5 bases). The CDR3 has 16 residues. With 2 bases removed from V and 6 bases from J, the gap between germline ends came to 17 bases. Per germline, CDR1 PRHDT and CDR2 FYEKMQ (reference sequence).

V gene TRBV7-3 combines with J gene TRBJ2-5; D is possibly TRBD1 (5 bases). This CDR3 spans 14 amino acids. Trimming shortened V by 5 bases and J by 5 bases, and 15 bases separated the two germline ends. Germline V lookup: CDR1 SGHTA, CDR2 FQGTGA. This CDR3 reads CASSQTRESETQYF. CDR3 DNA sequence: TGTGCCAGCAGCCAGACCAGGGAATCTGAGACCCAGTACTTC.

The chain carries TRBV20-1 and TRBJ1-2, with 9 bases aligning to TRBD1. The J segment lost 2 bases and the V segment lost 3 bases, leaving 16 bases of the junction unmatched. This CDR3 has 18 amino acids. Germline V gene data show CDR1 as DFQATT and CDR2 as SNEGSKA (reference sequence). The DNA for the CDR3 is TGCAGTGCTAGTGGGTGGGGGCGACAGGGGGTGTCGAACTATGGCTACACCTTC. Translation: CSASGWGRQGVSNYGYTF.

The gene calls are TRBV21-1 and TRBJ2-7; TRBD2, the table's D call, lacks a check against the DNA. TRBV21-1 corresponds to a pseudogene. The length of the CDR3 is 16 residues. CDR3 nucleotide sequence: TGTGCCAGCAGCTTCGGGACTAGCGGGACCTTATACGAGCAGTACGTC. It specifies CASSFGTSGTLYEQYV.

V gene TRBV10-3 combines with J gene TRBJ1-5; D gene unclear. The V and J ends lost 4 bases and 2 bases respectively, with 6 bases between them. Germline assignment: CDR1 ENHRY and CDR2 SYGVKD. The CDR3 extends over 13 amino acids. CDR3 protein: CAISVGGNQPQHF. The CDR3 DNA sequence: TGTGCCATCAGTGTTGGGGGCAATCAGCCCCAGCATTTT.

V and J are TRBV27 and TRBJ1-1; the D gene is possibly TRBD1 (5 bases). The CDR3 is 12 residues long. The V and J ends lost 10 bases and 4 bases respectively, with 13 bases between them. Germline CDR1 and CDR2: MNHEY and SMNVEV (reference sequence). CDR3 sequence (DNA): TGTGCCACCGGGACCTTAGGCACTGAAGCTTTCTTT. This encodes CATGTLGTEAFF.

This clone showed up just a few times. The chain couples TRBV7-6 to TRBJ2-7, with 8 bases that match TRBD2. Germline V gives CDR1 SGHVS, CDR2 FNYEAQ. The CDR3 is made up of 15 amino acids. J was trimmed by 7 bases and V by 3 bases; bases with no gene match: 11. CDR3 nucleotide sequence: TGTGCCAGCAGCTTGGTAGCGGGGACCTCAGGGGAGCAGTACTTC. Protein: CASSLVAGTSGEQYF.

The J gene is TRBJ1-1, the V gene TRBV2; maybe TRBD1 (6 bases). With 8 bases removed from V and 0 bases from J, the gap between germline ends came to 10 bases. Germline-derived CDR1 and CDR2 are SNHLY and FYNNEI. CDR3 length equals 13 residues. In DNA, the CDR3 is TGTGCCAGCCCACAGGGATTGAACACTGAAGCTTTCTTT. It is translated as CASPQGLNTEAFF.

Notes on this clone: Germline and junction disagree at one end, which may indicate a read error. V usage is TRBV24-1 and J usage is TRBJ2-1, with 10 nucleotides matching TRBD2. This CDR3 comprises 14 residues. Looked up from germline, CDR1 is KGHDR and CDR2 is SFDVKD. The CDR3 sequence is CATSASGGGVEQFF. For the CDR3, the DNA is TGTGCCACAAGTGCTAGCGGGGGAGGTGTTGAGCAGTTCTTC.

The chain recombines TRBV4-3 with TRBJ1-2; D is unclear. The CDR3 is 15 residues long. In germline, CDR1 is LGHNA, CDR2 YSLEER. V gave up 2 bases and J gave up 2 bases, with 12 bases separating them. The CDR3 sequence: CASSQPNLANYGYTF. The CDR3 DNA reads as TGCGCCAGCAGCCAACCTAACCTAGCAAACTATGGCTACACCTTC.

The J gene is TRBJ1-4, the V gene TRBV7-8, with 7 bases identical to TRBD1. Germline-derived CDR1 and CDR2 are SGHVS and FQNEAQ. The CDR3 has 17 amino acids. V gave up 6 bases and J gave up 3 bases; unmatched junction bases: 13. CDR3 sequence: CASRTGTAPLANEKLFF. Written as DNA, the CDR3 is TGTGCCAGCAGGACTGGGACAGCCCCGTTAGCTAATGAAAAACTGTTTTTT.

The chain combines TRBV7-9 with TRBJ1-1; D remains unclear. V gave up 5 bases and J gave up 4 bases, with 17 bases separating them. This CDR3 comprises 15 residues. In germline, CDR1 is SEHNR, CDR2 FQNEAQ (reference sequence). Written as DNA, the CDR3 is TGTGCCAGCAGCGAAAGATTGGGCCAGGCCACTGAAGCTTTCTTT. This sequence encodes CASSERLGQATEAFF.

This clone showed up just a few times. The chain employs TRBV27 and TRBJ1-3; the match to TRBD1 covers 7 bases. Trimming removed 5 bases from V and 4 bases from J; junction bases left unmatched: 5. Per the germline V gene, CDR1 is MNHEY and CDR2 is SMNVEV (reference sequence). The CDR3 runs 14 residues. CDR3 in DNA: TGTGCCAGCAGTCCCCGGGACAGCGGAAACACCATATATTTT. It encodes CASSPRDSGNTIYF.